The entry that follows covers one T cell receptor (beta chain) sequence. Its antigen is currently not known. Base-call qualities are not available, and no considerably larger clone is one nucleotide away. The data stem from a study of blood T cell repertoires in COVID-19 (dated by TCRdb to the early 2020s). Turning to the overall study: Collaborator samples came from the United States, Italy and Spain and covered acute and convalescent phases of COVID-19. The material from the prospective study consisted of cDNA or gDNA derived from T cells, B-cell-depleted T cells, or PBMCs. Subjects who had been exposed to COVID-19, were actively infected with it, or had recovered from it provided the deeply sampled blood TCRbeta repertoires that made up the dataset. The repertoires were made available in a free public database intended to serve as a resource for research on the immune response to SARS-CoV-2. The samples were drawn from the first 160 participants of the ongoing ImmuneRACE study and from some 1,300 subjects provided by 6 global collaborators. Sample metadata almost always included a de-identified subject ID, COVID-19 status, age in years and sex. HLA class I and class II types, where available, came from metadata supplied by the sample provider rather than from assay-based typing. Broader findings and caveats from the paper: The amount of clinical and demographic metadata varied by source and participant and was provided uncurated.

Participants in the prospective study were aged 18 to 89 years, lived in 20 to 30 United States geographic areas, and enrolled through a virtual design. In the prospective study, cohorts were assigned on the basis of participant-reported clinical history obtained from a screening survey and a study questionnaire. ImmuneRACE Cohort 3 recovered participants were defined by two consecutive negative NP/OP PCR tests, healthcare professional clearance, or symptom resolution. Mobile phlebotomists in the prospective study collected whole blood, serum and a nasopharyngeal or oropharyngeal swab from every participant. Participants in the prospective study had the option to provide additional blood draws and questionnaires over an approximately 2-month period. Blood samples from the prospective study were shipped frozen or at room temperature prior to DNA extraction. TCRbeta CDR3 regions were amplified from genomic DNA using the immunoSEQ Assay, a bias-controlled multiplex PCR. In the paper's pipeline: Within the assay, amplification of reference gene primers was used to estimate how many nucleated cells each sample contained. To quantify the absolute abundance of each unique TCRbeta CDR3 rearrangement, sequence reads were collapsed and filtered. Productive Simpson clonality was computed per sample as the square root of Simpson's diversity index over productive rearrangements. Sourced from immuneACCESS, this table was stored by TCRdb with only in-frame sequences that have V and J called. A share of the clones is absent; for the studies checked, an unresolved V gene accounts for under half, and the remainder has no known explanation. Clonal size and the V and J genes are those of that table, whereas D and trimming came from the DNA. The sample table shows a few hundred thousand clones, and about 85% are seen once. About 6% of the sample rests with the top ten.

A distance of 8 bases separates the germline ends of V and J, which lose 3 bases and 2 bases respectively. CDR1 and CDR2 are read off the germline V gene as KGHSH and LQKENI. The CDR3 numbers 13 residues from cysteine through phenylalanine. Left in the record is the CDR3 DNA by itself, 39 bases read in frame from the first base. This sequence was found in a woman in her thirties who had recovered from COVID-19. The sequenced sample was PBMCs or T cells enriched from blood (not recorded which). The rearrangement joined TRBV18 to TRBJ2-7; 6 matching bases give a weak D call of TRBD1. The CDR3 loop reads CASSPTGTYEQYF. The nucleotides read TGTGCCAGCTCACCGACAGGAACCTACGAGCAGTACTTC.